One T cell receptor (beta chain) is described in this entry. Its target antigen remains unknown. No quality values exist for individual bases; no much larger clone is one base distant. Each collaborating institution followed its own protocols to collect whole blood in K2EDTA tubes. For TCRbeta analysis, collaborators shipped samples in one of three forms: frozen whole blood, isolated PBMCs, or DNA extracted from either of those sample types. CDR1 and CDR2, looked up from the germline V gene, are SGDLS and YYNGEE. V and J lose 7 bases and 5 bases, and a span of 13 bases separates them. The CDR3 runs 13 residues from the cysteine to the phenylalanine. Just CDR3 DNA is preserved here, 39 bases in frame from base 1. These data are taken from a study of blood T cell repertoires in COVID-19 (dated by TCRdb to the early 2020s). General notes on the study: Samples covering the acute and convalescent phases of COVID-19 were provided by collaborators in the United States, Italy and Spain. The material from the prospective study consisted of cDNA or gDNA derived from T cells, B-cell-depleted T cells, or PBMCs. Subjects who had been exposed to COVID-19, were actively infected with it, or had recovered from it provided the deeply sampled blood TCRbeta repertoires that made up the dataset. The repertoires were released in a freely available public database meant as a resource for research on the immune response to SARS-CoV-2. The samples were drawn from two sources: the first 160 participants of the ongoing ImmuneRACE study, and over 1,000 subjects contributed by 6 global collaborators. A de-identified subject ID, COVID-19 status, age in years and sex were almost always included in the sample metadata. Where HLA class I and class II types were available, the types were taken from metadata supplied by the sample provider, not from assay-based typing.

TCRbeta CDR3 regions were amplified from genomic DNA using the immunoSEQ Assay, a bias-controlled multiplex PCR. The study's own analysis went as follows. Nucleated cell counts per sample were estimated from amplification of reference gene primers within the assay. To quantify the absolute abundance of each unique TCRbeta CDR3 rearrangement, sequence reads were collapsed and filtered. Productive Simpson clonality was computed per sample as the square root of Simpson's diversity index over productive rearrangements. The clones in this table, taken by TCRdb from immuneACCESS, are in-frame only. Not every clone is retained; where verified, under half of the shortfall comes from an unresolved V gene, and the cause of the rest is unknown. That table is the source of V, J and clone size, and D and trimming were worked out from the DNA. In all, the sample holds 90,000 to 120,000 clones, and 90% to 95% of those were seen once. The top ten clonotypes cover approximately 5.5% of the sample.

Overall results and qualifications from the work: How much clinical and demographic metadata was included differed by source and by participant, and the metadata was provided uncurated.

The sequence links TRBV9 to TRBJ2-1; tentative D gene TRBD2, with 5 bases matching. The receptor was isolated from a human donor in a cohort sampled during active COVID-19. What was sequenced was peripheral blood. The nucleotide sequence is TGTGCCAGCGGGAGTCTACCCGACAATGAGCAGTTCTTC. Its coded protein is CASGSLPDNEQFF.